This T cell receptor beta chain was sequenced during a study of blood T cell repertoires in COVID-19. Study background: PBMCs, B-cell-depleted T cells, or T cells provided the cDNA or gDNA that made up the material.

Trimming took 5 bases from V and 2 from J; bases not matched to a gene: 6. This CDR3 has 15 residues. Germline V lookup: CDR1 SGHAT, CDR2 FQNNGV. Clones were sequenced by immunoSEQ multiplex PCR, and TCRdb holds only the in-frame ones, with some missing. The sample shows 240,000 or so clones, roughly 86% of them seen only once. The specimen sequenced was peripheral blood. The TCR comes from a woman aged 25 to 45 with acute or convalescent COVID-19. The chain has TRBV11-2 and TRBJ2-3; 8 positions match TRBD1. For the CDR3, the DNA is TGTGCCAGCAGCCAAGGACAGGGCTCCACAGATACGCAGTATTTT. Residues: CASSQGQGSTDTQYF.